This entry lists 9 T cell receptor beta chains sequenced from one sample in a study of a mutant IDH1 vaccine in newly diagnosed glioma. TCRdb keeps only in-frame clones here, not all; method: immunoSEQ multiplex PCR. The data contain some 21,000 clones, under 90% of them seen just once; the ten biggest clones take up more than 5.5%. Indicated time point: week 11, during vaccination. Vaccination used 300 ug of mutant IDH1 20-mer peptide per dose, with topical imiquimod. No antigen is known for these receptors. The sample consisted of PBMCs, taken from a glioma patient whose treatment included an IDH1 peptide vaccine. All receptors come from a woman between 40 and 50 years old with glioma.

The CDR3 DNA reads TGCGCCAGCAGCCAAACTAGCTTAGGGTACGAGCAGTACTTC. It codes for CASSQTSLGYEQYF. This chain links TRBV4-1 with TRBJ2-7, with D tentatively TRBD2 (6 bases). CDR1 and CDR2 (germline): MGHRA, YSYEKL. V gave up 2 bases and J gave up 4 bases, with 12 bases separating them. This CDR3 is 14 amino acids long.

The genes are TRBV4-3 and TRBJ2-7, with D possibly TRBD2 on 7 matching bases. Trimming stripped 0 bases from V and 0 bases from J, with 12 bases between. Germline CDR1 reads LGHNA; CDR2 reads YSLEER. The CDR3 has 16 amino acids. The DNA of the CDR3 is TGCGCCAGCAGCCAAGAAGGGAGGGGGAGCTCCTACGAGCAGTACTTC. Amino acids: CASSQEGRGSSYEQYF.

This chain connects TRBV18 to TRBJ1-1; no definite D call. The germline V gene encodes CDR1 KGHSH and CDR2 LQKENI. V was shortened by 6 bases and J by 1 base, with 15 bases between the two germline ends. CDR3 length equals 15 residues. CDR3 sequence: CASSQEQPKNTEAFF. CDR3 sequence (DNA): TGTGCCAGCTCCCAGGAACAGCCGAAGAACACTGAAGCTTTCTTT.

This sequence joins TRBV10-2 and TRBJ1-1; D remains ambiguous. Trimming left V 3 bases short and J 0 bases short, with 2 bases between. Germline values: CDR1 WSHSY, CDR2 SAAADI. This CDR3 is 12 amino acids long. CDR3 protein: CASSDLNTEAFF. As DNA, the CDR3 is TGCGCCAGCAGTGACCTGAACACTGAAGCTTTCTTT.

The rearrangement links TRBV19 to TRBJ1-5; no clear D gene. The CDR3 length is 12 residues. Deletions cut 5 bases from V and 4 bases from J, with 6 bases between. The germline CDR1 and CDR2 sequences are LNHDA and SQIVND (reference sequence). The CDR3 sequence is CASSYDNQPQHF. CDR3 DNA sequence: TGTGCCAGTAGTTACGATAATCAGCCCCAGCATTTT. The full variable domain, with the rest looked up from reference TRBV19 and TRBJ1-5, is DGGITQSPKYLFRKEGQNVTLSCEQNLNHDAMYWYRQDPGQGLRLIYYSQIVNDFQKGDIAEGYSVSREKKESFPLTVTSAQKNPTAFYLCASSYDNQPQHFGDGTRLSIL.

V is TRBV5-1 and J is TRBJ2-1; D ambiguous. There are 13 residues in the CDR3. Germline CDR1 and CDR2: SGHRS and YFSETQ. The V and J ends lost 1 base and 15 bases respectively, with 17 bases between them. CDR3 nucleotide sequence: TGCGCCAGCAGCTTGCAACTCGACCTGACAAGGTTCTTC. Protein sequence: CASSLQLDLTRFF.

The V and J genes are TRBV29-1 and TRBJ2-7; D is ambiguous. The V and J ends lost 6 bases and 3 bases respectively, with 12 bases between them. Looked up from germline, CDR1 is SQVTM and CDR2 is ANQGSEA. This CDR3 region has 12 residues. The CDR3 nucleotides read TGCAGCGTGGCGGACGGAGTCTACGAGCAGTACTTC. It encodes CSVADGVYEQYF.

This CDR3 reads CASSYRQDSNQPQHF. The CDR3 DNA reads TGTGCCAGCAGTTACCGACAGGATAGCAATCAGCCCCAGCATTTT. The chain joins TRBV4-2 to TRBJ1-5; D perhaps matches TRBD1 (6 bases). Per germline, CDR1 LGHNA and CDR2 YNFKEQ. CDR3 length: 15 amino acids. Trimming pared 6 bases from V and 0 bases from J, leaving 12 bases between.

The chain is built from TRBV7-9 and TRBJ1-6; weak D call: TRBD1 (5 bases). The CDR3 covers 12 residues. Looked up from germline, CDR1 is SEHNR and CDR2 is FQNEAQ (reference sequence). The CDR3 nucleotides read TGTGTCTCAGGGTTGGGCGGTTCACCCCTCCACTTT. Translated, it gives CVSGLGGSPLHF.